The sample holds a few counts of the clone carrying this T cell receptor (beta chain). The antigen is not known. These data come from a study of post-analysis software for immune sequencing data. On the study more broadly: There were relapsing-remitting, secondary progressive and progressive-relapsing multiple sclerosis among the disease courses included. Notes on the study in general: For normalized Chao1 diversity, multiple sclerosis patients scored significantly lower than controls did. A handful of TRBV segments were significantly more frequent in patients than in controls. TRBV5-6, TRBV5-1 and TRBV20-1 were among these segments. Samples from a shared batch, those prepared together, strongly co-clustered by F measure.

Incorporated into the TCR beta cDNA libraries were unique molecular identifiers, which served to reduce PCR and sequencing biases. Some 500,000 cDNA molecules were obtained per 1 to 10 million input T cells. TCRdb reprocessed the PCR reads via MiXCR and lists one record per CDR3 protein. The table lists 550,000 to 700,000 distinct CDR3 sequences, 44% of them singletons. This CDR3 is built from 15 residues. CDR1 and CDR2 (germline): MNHEY, SVGEGT. V lost 6 bases, J lost 2 bases, and 10 bases stayed unmatched. The source is a girl aged 10 to 17 with multiple sclerosis. This chain joins TRBV6-2 or TRBV6-3 and TRBJ2-7; 7 bases are shared with TRBD2. The sequenced sample was blood. DNA for the CDR3: TGTGCCAGCAGGAGTGGCGGGAGTGGTACCTACGAGCAGTACTTC. As protein: CASRSGGSGTYEQYF.